This T cell receptor beta chain was captured by sequencing in a study of cytomegalovirus exposure and HLA in healthy donors. V shed 2 bases and J shed 1 base, with 10 bases lying between them. In germline, CDR1 is SGHNT, CDR2 YENEEA. This CDR3 region has 15 residues. Generated by immunoSEQ multiplex PCR, the TCRdb table keeps only in-frame clones and is missing some. There are roughly 330,000 clones in the sample; around 87% occur only once, and 1% to 1.5% lies in the top ten. The V and J genes are TRBV11-3 and TRBJ2-3, with a weak D call TRBD1 (5 bases). This clonotype originated in a woman aged 25 to 39 in good health and CMV-seropositive. Input material: PBMCs. As DNA, the CDR3 is TGTGCCAGCAGCTTAAGGGGTGGAGGCACAGATACGCAGTATTTT. The encoded protein is CASSLRGGGTDTQYF.